These 7 T cell receptor beta chains were sequenced from one sample in a study of TIL therapy for anti-PD-1-resistant metastatic lung cancer. Sequencing used immunoSEQ v3. Profiled with immunoSEQ multiplex PCR; TCRdb holds only in-frame clones, not every one. The sample has 9,500 to 15,000 clones, more than 75% seen once. Time point in this sample: pre-treatment sample, taken before nivolumab and TIL therapy. The sequencing used blood, collected at baseline. The receptors here all came from a person aged 25-85 years with non-small cell lung cancer.

The chain combines TRBV25-1 with TRBJ2-5; 7 bases align to TRBD1. Trimming at V came to 3 bases and at J to 1 base, leaving 5 bases not matched to a gene. The CDR3 extends over 15 amino acids. The germline V gene encodes CDR1 MGHDK and CDR2 SYGVNS. The CDR3 region is CASSDPPGGQETQYF. CDR3 in DNA: TGTGCCAGCAGTGATCCCCCAGGGGGCCAAGAGACCCAGTACTTC.

This clone was seen just once. This chain connects TRBV19 to TRBJ2-4; TRBD2 matches at 8 bases. V dropped 3 bases and J dropped 4; count of bases not matched to a gene: 5. Germline V lookup: CDR1 LNHDA, CDR2 SQIVND (reference sequence). The CDR3 runs 15 residues. This chain's CDR3 is CASSIPTSVKNIQYF. CDR3 DNA: TGTGCCAGTAGTATTCCGACTAGCGTAAAAAACATTCAGTACTTC.

The CDR3 sequence is CASSSPGTSGYEQYF. DNA for the CDR3: TGTGCCAGCAGTTCCCCCGGGACTAGCGGCTACGAGCAGTACTTC. This chain links TRBV6-5 with TRBJ2-7; 11 nucleotides align to TRBD2. In germline, CDR1 is MNHEY, CDR2 SVGAGI. The CDR3 spans 15 residues. Trimming took 4 bases from V and 3 from J; bases not matched to a gene: 5.

The chain employs TRBV30 and TRBJ1-1; D unclear. Looked up from germline, CDR1 is GTSNPN and CDR2 is SVGIG (reference sequence). Trimming pared 4 bases from V and 1 base from J, leaving 16 bases between. CDR3 length equals 15 residues. The DNA of the CDR3 is TGTGCCTGGATTTCTGGCCTGCGGACGAACACTGAAGCTTTCTTT. Translated: CAWISGLRTNTEAFF.

The chain couples TRBV2 to TRBJ2-3; D tentatively reads TRBD1 or TRBD2 (6 bases each). This CDR3 has 14 residues. V shed 5 bases and J shed 3 bases, with 12 bases lying between them. The germline gives CDR1 SNHLY, CDR2 FYNNEI. CDR3 residues: CASSRGGSTDTQYF. CDR3 nucleotide sequence: TGTGCCAGCAGTCGAGGGGGGAGTACAGATACGCAGTATTTT.

The rearrangement joins TRBV9 to TRBJ2-7, with a possible D match to TRBD1 (6 bases). CDR1 and CDR2 from the germline V gene are SGDLS and YYNGEE. Trimming pared 2 bases from V and 3 bases from J, leaving 15 bases between. The CDR3 runs 15 residues. The CDR3 bases are TGTGCCAGCAGCGTCAAATCCGGGACACTCTACGAGCAGTACTTC. Translating it yields CASSVKSGTLYEQYF.

J is TRBJ2-1 and V is TRBV6-5, with 7 bases aligning to TRBD2. Trimming at V came to 8 bases and at J to 5 bases, leaving 3 bases not matched to a gene. The CDR3 sequence is 12 residues long. CDR1 and CDR2 from the germline V gene are MNHEY and SVGAGI. CDR3 residues: CASGRANNEQFF. As DNA, the CDR3 is TGTGCCAGCGGGAGGGCTAACAATGAGCAGTTCTTC.